This T cell receptor beta chain is from a study of blood T cell repertoires in COVID-19 (dated by TCRdb to 2018 to 2020). About the investigation overall: The collaborator samples originated in the United States, Italy and Spain and spanned the acute and convalescent phases of COVID-19. Deeply sampled blood TCRbeta repertoires from subjects exposed to, actively infected with, or recovered from COVID-19 were included in the dataset. Nearly every sample came with metadata listing a de-identified subject ID, COVID-19 status, age in years and sex. A freely available public database, intended as a resource for researchers studying the immune response to SARS-CoV-2, is where the repertoires were released. Where available, HLA class I and class II types were taken from metadata supplied by the sample provider and were not determined by assay-based typing. Samples were obtained from the ongoing ImmuneRACE study (first 160 participants) and from about 1,300 subjects provided by 6 global collaborators. The prospective study material was composed of cDNA or gDNA derived from T cells, B-cell-depleted T cells, or PBMCs.

Concerning this clone: What antigen it recognizes has not been identified. Per-base qualities were not stored, and no clone one base away is much larger.

TCRbeta CDR3 regions were amplified from genomic DNA using the immunoSEQ Assay, a bias-controlled multiplex PCR. As for the authors' bioinformatics: Nucleated cell counts per sample were estimated from amplification of reference gene primers within the assay. Sequence reads were collapsed and filtered to measure the absolute abundance of every unique TCRbeta CDR3 rearrangement. Productive Simpson clonality was computed per sample as the square root of Simpson's diversity index over productive rearrangements. This is the immuneACCESS table as TCRdb keeps it, with only in-frame sequences that have V and J called. A part of the clones is gone; compared with another copy, unresolved V genes explain less than half, and the rest is unexplained. The V and J calls and the clone size are those of that table, but D and trimming were determined from the DNA. Here the sample has a few hundred thousand clones; approximately 89% occur a single time. The ten biggest clones cover over 9.5% of the sample.

The germline V gene encodes CDR1 MDHEN and CDR2 SYDVKM. The CDR3 has 15 amino acids, counting the end cysteine and phenylalanine. Solely the CDR3 DNA is kept, with 45 bases framed from the first base. V lost 4 bases and J lost 5 bases, and the count of bases not matched to a germline gene is 8. One collaborating source in Seattle enrolled patients during active infection and followed them longitudinally through the course of disease. Whole blood was collected in K2EDTA tubes by collaborating institutions according to the institutions' own protocols. For TCRbeta analysis, collaborator samples were shipped as frozen whole blood, as isolated PBMCs, or as DNA extracted from either sample type. Points the paper makes about the study in general: Clinical and demographic metadata were provided uncurated, with the amount varying by source and participant.

This clonotype originated in a woman aged 50 to 65 with COVID-19, enrolled during active disease. The sequence is built from TRBV28 and TRBJ2-7, with 10 bases in between that match TRBD2. The sequenced material came from peripheral blood. The DNA reads TGTGCCAGCAGTTCTGGGACTAGCGATACCCACGAGCAGTACTTC. Translated, this gives CASSSGTSDTHEQYF.